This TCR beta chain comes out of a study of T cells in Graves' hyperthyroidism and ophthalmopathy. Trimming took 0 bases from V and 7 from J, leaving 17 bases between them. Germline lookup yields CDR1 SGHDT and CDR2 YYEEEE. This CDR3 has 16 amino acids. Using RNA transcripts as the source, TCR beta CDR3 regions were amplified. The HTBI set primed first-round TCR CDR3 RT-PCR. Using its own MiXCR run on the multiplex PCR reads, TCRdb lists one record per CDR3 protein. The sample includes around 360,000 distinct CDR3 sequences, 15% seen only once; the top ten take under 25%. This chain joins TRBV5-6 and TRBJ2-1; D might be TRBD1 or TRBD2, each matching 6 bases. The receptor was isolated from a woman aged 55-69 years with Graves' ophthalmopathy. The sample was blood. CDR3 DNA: TGTGCCAGCAGCTTGGCCGTAGCGGCTCAGGGGAATGAGCAGTTCTTC. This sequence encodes CASSLAVAAQGNEQFF.